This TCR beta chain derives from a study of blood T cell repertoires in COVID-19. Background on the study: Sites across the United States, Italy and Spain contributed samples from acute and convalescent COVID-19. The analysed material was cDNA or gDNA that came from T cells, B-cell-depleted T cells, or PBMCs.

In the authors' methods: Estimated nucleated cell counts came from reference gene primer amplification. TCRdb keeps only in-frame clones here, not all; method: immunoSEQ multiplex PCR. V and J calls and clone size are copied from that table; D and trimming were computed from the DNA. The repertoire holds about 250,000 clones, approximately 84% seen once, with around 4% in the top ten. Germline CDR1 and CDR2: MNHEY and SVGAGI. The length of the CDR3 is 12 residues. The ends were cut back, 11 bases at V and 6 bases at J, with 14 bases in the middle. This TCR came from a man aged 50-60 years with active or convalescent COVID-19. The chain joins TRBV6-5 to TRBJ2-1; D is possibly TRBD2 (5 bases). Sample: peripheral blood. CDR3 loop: CAVQRGGNEQFF. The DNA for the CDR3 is TGTGCCGTCCAGCGAGGAGGCAATGAGCAGTTCTTC.